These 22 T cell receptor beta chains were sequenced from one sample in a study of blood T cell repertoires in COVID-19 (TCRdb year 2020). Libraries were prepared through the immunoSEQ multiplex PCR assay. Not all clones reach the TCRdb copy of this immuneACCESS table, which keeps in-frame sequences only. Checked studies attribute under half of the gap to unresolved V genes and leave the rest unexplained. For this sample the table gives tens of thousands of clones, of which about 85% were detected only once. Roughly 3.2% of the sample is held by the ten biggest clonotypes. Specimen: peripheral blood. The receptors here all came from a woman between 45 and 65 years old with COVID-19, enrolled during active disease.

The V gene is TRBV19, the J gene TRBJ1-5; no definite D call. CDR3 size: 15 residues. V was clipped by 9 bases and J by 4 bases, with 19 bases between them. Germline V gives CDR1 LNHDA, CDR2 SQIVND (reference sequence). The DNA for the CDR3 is TGTGCCAGCACTATGCTGTCGGTATCGAATCAGCCCCAGCATTTT. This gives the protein CASTMLSVSNQPQHF.

CDR3 sequence reads: CASSLRGQLVAKNIQYF. The CDR3, as DNA: TGTGCCAGCAGTTTACGGGGACAGCTCGTAGCCAAAAACATTCAGTACTTC. This chain uses TRBV28 with TRBJ2-4; TRBD1 agrees at 7 bases. This CDR3 contains 17 residues. Germline loops: CDR1 MDHEN, CDR2 SYDVKM. J lost 0 bases, V lost 2 bases, and 7 bases had no gene match.

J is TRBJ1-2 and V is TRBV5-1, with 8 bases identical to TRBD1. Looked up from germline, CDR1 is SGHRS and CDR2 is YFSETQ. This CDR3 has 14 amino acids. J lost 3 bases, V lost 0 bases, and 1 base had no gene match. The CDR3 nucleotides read TGCGCCAGCAGCTTGGCGGGACAGGACTATGGCTACACCTTC. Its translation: CASSLAGQDYGYTF.

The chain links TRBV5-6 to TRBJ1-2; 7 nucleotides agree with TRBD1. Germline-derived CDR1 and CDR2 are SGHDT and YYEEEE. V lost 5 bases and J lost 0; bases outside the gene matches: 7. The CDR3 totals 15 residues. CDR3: CASRSTGIPNYGYTF. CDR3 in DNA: TGTGCCAGCAGATCGACAGGGATTCCTAACTATGGCTACACCTTC.

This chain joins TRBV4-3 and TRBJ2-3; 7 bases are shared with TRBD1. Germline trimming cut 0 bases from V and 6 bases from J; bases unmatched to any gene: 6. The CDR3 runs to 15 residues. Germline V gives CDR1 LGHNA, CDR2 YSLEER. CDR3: CASSQDQGGGDTQYF. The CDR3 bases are TGCGCCAGCAGCCAAGATCAAGGGGGCGGGGATACGCAGTATTTT.

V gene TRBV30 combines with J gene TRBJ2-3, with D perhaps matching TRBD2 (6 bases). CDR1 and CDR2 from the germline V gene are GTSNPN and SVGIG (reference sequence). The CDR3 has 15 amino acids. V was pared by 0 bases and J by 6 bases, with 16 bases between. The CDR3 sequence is CAWSVWTGRSDTQYF. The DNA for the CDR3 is TGTGCCTGGAGTGTATGGACGGGGAGGTCGGATACGCAGTATTTT. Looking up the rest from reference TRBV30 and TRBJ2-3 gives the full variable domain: SQTIHQWPATLVQPVGSPLSLECTVEGTSNPNLYWYRQAAGRGLQLLFYSVGIGQISSEVPQNLSASRPQDRQFILSSKKLLLSDSGFYLCAWSVWTGRSDTQYFGPGTRLTVL.

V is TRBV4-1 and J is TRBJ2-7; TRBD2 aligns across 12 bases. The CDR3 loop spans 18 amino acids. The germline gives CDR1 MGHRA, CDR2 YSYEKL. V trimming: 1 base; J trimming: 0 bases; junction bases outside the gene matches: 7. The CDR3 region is CASSQARGTSGYSYEQYF. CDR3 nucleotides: TGCGCCAGCAGCCAAGCACGTGGGACTAGCGGGTACTCCTACGAGCAGTACTTC.

In DNA, the CDR3 is TGTGCCAGCAGTTACGGGCTAGCGTATAGTTGGCAGTACTTC. It specifies CASSYGLAYSWQYF. The chain uses TRBV6-2 or TRBV6-3 and TRBJ2-7; D perhaps matches TRBD2 (6 bases). The CDR3 consists of 14 residues. CDR1 MNHEY and CDR2 SVGEGT come from the germline V gene. Between the trimmed V and J ends, which lost 2 bases and 9 bases, there was a span of 17 bases.

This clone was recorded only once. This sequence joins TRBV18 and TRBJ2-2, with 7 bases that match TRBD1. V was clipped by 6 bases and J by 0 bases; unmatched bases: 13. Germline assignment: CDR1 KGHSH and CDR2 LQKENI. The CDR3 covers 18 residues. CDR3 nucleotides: TGTGCCAGCTCTCTGGGACAGAACTTATTATCGAACACCGGGGAGCTGTTTTTT. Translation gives CASSLGQNLLSNTGELFF.

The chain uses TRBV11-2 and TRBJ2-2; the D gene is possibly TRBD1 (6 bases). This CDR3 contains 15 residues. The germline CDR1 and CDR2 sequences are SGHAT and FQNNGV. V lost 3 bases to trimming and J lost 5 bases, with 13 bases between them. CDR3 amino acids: CASSFRLQGTGELFF. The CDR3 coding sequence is TGTGCCAGCAGCTTTAGACTACAGGGAACCGGGGAGCTGTTTTTT.

The CDR3 nucleotides are TGTGCCAGCTCCGTGGGGGCTCTCGGGGAGGAGACCCAGTACTTC. This gives the protein CASSVGALGEETQYF. The V and J genes are TRBV19 and TRBJ2-5, with a weak D call TRBD1 (6 bases). V lost 9 bases and J lost 5, with 22 bases in between. This CDR3 spans 15 amino acids. The germline V gene has CDR1 LNHDA and CDR2 SQIVND (reference sequence).

The CDR3 DNA reads TGTGCCAGCAGTTACTCTAGTGACAGGGGAGACGAGCAGTACTTC. Residues: CASSYSSDRGDEQYF. V gene TRBV6-6 combines with J gene TRBJ2-7, with 8 bases that match TRBD1. This CDR3 region has 15 residues. The J segment lost 5 bases and the V segment lost 0 bases, leaving 6 bases of the junction unmatched. Germline lookup yields CDR1 MNHNY and CDR2 SVGAGI (reference sequence).

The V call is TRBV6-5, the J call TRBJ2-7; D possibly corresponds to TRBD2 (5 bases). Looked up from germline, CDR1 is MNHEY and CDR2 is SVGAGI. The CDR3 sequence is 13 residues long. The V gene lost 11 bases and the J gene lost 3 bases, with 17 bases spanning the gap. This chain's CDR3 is CACEGGRYYEQYF. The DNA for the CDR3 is TGTGCCTGCGAGGGTGGGCGATACTACGAGCAGTACTTC.

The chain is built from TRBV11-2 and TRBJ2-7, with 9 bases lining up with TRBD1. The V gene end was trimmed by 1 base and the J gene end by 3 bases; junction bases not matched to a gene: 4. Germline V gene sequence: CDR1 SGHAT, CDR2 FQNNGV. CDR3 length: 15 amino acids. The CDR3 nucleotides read TGTGCCAGCAGCTTAGGGACAGGGGACCGCTACGAGCAGTACTTC. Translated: CASSLGTGDRYEQYF. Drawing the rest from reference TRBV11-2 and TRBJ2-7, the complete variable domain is EAGVAQSPRYKIIEKRQSVAFWCNPISGHATLYWYQQILGQGPKLLIQFQNNGVVDDSQLPKDRFSAERLKGVDSTLKIQPAKLEDSAVYLCASSLGTGDRYEQYFGPGTRLTVT.

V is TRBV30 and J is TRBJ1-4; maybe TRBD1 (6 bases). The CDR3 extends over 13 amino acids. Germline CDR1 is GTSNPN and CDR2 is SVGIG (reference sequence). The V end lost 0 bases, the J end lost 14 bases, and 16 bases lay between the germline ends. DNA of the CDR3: TGTGCCTGGAGTGTAATAGGGGGGGAGGATCTGTTTTTT. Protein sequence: CAWSVIGGEDLFF.

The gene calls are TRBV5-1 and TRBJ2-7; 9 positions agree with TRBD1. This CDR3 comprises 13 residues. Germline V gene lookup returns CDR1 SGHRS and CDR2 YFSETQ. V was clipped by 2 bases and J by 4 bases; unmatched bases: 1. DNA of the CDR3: TGCGCCAGCAGCTTCGGGACAGGGTACGAGCAGTACTTC. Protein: CASSFGTGYEQYF.

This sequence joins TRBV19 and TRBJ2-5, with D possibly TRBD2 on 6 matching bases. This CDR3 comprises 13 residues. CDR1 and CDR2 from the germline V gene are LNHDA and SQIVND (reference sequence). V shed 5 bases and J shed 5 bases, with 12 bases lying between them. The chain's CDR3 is CASSGLAGETQYF. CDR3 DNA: TGTGCCAGTAGTGGGCTTGCGGGGGAGACCCAGTACTTC.

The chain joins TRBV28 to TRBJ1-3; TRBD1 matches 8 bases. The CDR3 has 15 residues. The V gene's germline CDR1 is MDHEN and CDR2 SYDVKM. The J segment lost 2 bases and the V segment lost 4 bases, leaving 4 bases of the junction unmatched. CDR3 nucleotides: TGTGCCAGCAGTTACCCGGACAGGGCTGGAAACACCATATATTTT. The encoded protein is CASSYPDRAGNTIYF.

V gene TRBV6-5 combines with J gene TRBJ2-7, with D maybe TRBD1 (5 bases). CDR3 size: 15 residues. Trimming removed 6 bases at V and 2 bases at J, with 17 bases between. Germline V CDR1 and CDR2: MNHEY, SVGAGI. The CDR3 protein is CASSRGRDRTYEQYF. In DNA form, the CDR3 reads TGTGCCAGCAGCCGCGGCCGCGACAGAACCTACGAGCAGTACTTC.

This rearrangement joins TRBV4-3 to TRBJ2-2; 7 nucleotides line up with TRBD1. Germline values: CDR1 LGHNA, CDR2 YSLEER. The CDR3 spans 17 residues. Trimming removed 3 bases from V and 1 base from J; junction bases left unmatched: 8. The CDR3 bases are TGCGCCAGCAGCCAGCTAAAACAGGGGATGAACACCGGGGAGCTGTTTTTT. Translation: CASSQLKQGMNTGELFF.

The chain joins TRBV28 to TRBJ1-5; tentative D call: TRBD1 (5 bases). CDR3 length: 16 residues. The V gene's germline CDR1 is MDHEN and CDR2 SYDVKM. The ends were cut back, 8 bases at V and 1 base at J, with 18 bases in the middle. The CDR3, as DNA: TGTGCCAGCTCTATCCCTGGCAGGGTAAGCAATCAGCCCCAGCATTTT. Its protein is CASSIPGRVSNQPQHF.

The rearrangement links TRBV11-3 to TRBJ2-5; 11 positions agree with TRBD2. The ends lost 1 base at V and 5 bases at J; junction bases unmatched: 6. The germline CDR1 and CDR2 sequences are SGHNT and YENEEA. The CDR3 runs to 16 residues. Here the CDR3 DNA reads TGTGCCAGCAGCTTAGTACTAGCGGGAGTCGGGGAGACCCAGTACTTC. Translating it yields CASSLVLAGVGETQYF.